This T cell receptor (beta chain) was sequenced during a study of follicular helper T cells after annual influenza vaccination. Broader study findings: Plasmablast frequency change correlated with clonality change in ICOS+CD38+ cTfh.

Noted time point: 2014-2015 season, 7 days after vaccination. Non-naive CD4+CXCR5+PD-1+ cTfh were sorted into ICOS+CD38+ and ICOS-CD38- fractions. Clones were sequenced by immunoSEQ multiplex PCR, and TCRdb holds only the in-frame ones, with some missing. The table has 1,300 or so clones, over 65% seen once. This clone has more than one count but fewer than ten. Antigen unknown. In germline, CDR1 is MDHEN, CDR2 SYDVKM. CDR3 length equals 13 residues. V was shortened by 3 bases and J by 7 bases, with 10 bases between the two germline ends. The TCR originated in an adult who received the influenza vaccine. The chain has TRBV28 and TRBJ1-5; TRBD1 is a possible D gene (5 bases). The sample in question was CXCR5+ CD38+ circulating T follicular helper cells from blood, obtained 7 days after influenza vaccination. Regarding subset: circulating Tfh, non-naive CD4+CXCR5+PD-1+ (ICOS+CD38+ or ICOS-CD38-). The CDR3 loop is CASSLGEEQPQHF. DNA of the CDR3: TGTGCCAGCAGTTTGGGGGAGGAACAGCCCCAGCATTTT.